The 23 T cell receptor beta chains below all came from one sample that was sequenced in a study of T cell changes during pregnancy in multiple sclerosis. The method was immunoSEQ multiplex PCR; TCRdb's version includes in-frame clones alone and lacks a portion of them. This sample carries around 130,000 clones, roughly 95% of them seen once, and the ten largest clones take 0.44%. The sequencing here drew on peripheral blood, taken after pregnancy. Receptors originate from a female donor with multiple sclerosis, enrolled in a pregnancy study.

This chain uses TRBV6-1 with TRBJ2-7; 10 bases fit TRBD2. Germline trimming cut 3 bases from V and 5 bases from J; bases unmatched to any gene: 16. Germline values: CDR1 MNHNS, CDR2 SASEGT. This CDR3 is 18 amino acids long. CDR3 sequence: CASSEASGRLFDLDEQYF. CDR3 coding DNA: TGTGCCAGCAGTGAGGCTAGCGGGAGACTCTTTGATCTTGACGAGCAGTACTTC.

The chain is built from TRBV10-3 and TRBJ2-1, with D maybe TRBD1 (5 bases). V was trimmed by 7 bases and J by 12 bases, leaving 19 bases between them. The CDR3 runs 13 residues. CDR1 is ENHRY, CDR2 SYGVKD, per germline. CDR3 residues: CAINDNRGSTQFF. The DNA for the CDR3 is TGTGCCATCAACGATAATAGGGGTTCGACGCAGTTCTTC.

The CDR3 loop reads CASSLADSLPLHF. CDR3 nucleotide sequence: TGTGCCAGCAGCTTAGCGGACAGTTTACCCCTCCACTTT. The rearrangement links TRBV7-9 to TRBJ1-6, with D possibly TRBD1 on 6 matching bases. Per germline, CDR1 SEHNR and CDR2 FQNEAQ (reference sequence). Trimming stripped 0 bases from V and 12 bases from J, with 9 bases between. The CDR3 runs to 13 residues.

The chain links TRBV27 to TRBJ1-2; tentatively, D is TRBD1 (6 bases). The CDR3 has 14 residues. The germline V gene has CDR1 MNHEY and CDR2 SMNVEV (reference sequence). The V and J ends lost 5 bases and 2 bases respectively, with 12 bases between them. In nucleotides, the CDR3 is TGTGCCAGCAGTCCAGACAGGTTAAACTATGGCTACACCTTC. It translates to CASSPDRLNYGYTF.

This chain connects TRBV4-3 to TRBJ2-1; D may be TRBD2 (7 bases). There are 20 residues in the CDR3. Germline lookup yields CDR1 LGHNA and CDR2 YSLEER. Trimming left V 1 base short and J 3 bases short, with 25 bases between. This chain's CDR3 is CASSQVAGLAVRGYYNEQFF. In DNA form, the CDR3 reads TGCGCCAGCAGCCAAGTCGCCGGGCTAGCGGTAAGGGGGTACTACAATGAGCAGTTCTTC.

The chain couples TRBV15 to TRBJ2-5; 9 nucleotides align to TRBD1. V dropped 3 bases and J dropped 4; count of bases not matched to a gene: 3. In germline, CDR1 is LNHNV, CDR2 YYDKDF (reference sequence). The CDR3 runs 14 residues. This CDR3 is CATSSRTGAETQYF. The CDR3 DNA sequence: TGTGCCACCAGCAGTCGGACAGGGGCAGAGACCCAGTACTTC.

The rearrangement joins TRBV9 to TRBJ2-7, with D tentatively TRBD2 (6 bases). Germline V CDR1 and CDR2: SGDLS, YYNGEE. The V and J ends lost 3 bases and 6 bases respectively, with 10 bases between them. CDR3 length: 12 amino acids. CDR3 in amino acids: CASSAGTLEQYF. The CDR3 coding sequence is TGTGCCAGCAGCGCCGGGACTCTCGAGCAGTACTTC.

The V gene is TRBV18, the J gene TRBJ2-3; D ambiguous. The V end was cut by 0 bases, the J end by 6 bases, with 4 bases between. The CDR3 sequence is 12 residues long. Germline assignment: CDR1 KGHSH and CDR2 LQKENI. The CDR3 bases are TGTGCCAGCTCACCACCAAGCGATACGCAGTATTTT. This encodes CASSPPSDTQYF.

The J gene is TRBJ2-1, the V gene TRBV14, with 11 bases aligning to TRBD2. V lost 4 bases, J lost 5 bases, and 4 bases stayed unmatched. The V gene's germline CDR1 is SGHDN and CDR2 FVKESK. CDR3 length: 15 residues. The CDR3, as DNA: TGTGCCAGCAGCCTAGTAGCGGGAGGGAACAATGAGCAGTTCTTC. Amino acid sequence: CASSLVAGGNNEQFF. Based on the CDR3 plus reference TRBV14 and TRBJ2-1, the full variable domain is EAGVTQFPSHSVIEKGQTVTLRCDPISGHDNLYWYRRVMGKEIKFLLHFVKESKQDESGMPNNRFLAERTGGTYSTLKVQPAELEDSGVYFCASSLVAGGNNEQFFGPGTRLTVL.

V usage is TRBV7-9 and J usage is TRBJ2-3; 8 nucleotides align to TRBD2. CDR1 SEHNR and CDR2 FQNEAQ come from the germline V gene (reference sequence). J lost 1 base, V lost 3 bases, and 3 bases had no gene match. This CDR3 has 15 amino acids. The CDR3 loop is CASSLSREGTDTQYF. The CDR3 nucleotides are TGTGCCAGCAGCTTGTCGCGGGAGGGCACAGATACGCAGTATTTT.

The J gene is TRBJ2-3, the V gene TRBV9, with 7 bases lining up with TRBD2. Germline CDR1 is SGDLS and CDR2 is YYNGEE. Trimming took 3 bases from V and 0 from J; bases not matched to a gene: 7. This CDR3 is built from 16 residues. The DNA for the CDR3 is TGTGCCAGCAGCGCCCCTAGGGGACTAAGCACAGATACGCAGTATTTT. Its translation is CASSAPRGLSTDTQYF.

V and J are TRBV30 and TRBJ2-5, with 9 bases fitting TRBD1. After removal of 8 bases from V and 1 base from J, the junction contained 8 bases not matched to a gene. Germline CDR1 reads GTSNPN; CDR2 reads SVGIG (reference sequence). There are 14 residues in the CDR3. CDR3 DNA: TGTGCCAGACGGACAGGGGCCCTCCAAGAGACCCAGTACTTC. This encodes CARRTGALQETQYF. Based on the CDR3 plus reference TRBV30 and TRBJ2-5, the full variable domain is SQTIHQWPATLVQPVGSPLSLECTVEGTSNPNLYWYRQAAGRGLQLLFYSVGIGQISSEVPQNLSASRPQDRQFILSSKKLLLSDSGFYLCARRTGALQETQYFGPGTRLLVL.

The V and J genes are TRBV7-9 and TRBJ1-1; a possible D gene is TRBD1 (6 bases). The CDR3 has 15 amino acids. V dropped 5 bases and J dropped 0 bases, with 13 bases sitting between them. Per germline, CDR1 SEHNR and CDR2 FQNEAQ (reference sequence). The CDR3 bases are TGTGCCAGCAGCCCCGCTAACAGGGTGAACACTGAAGCTTTCTTT. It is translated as CASSPANRVNTEAFF.

For the CDR3, the DNA is TGTGCCAGCAGCGGACTAGAAAGTTCTGGAAACACCATATATTTT. Its translation is CASSGLESSGNTIYF. The gene calls are TRBV9 and TRBJ1-3; D unclear. The germline V gene has CDR1 SGDLS and CDR2 YYNGEE. The V end lost 3 bases, the J end lost 1 base, and 11 bases lay between the germline ends. The CDR3 has 15 residues.

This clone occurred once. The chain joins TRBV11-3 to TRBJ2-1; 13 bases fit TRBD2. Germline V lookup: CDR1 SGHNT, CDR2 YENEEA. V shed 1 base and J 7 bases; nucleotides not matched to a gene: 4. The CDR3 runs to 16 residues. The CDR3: CASSLGGTSGKNEQFF. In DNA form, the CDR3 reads TGTGCCAGCAGCTTAGGCGGGACTAGCGGGAAGAATGAGCAGTTCTTC.

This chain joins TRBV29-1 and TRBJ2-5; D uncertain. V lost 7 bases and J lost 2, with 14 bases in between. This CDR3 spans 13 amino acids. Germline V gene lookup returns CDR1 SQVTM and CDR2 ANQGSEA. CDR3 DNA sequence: TGCAGCGCCGCGGCCAGCATTCAAGAGACCCAGTACTTC. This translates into CSAAASIQETQYF.

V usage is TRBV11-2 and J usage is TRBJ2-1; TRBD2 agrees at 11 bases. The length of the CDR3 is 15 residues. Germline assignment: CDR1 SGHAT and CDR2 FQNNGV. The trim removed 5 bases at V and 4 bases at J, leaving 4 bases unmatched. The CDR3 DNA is TGTGCCAGCAGCCCTAGCGGGAGGCAATACAATGAGCAGTTCTTC. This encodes CASSPSGRQYNEQFF.

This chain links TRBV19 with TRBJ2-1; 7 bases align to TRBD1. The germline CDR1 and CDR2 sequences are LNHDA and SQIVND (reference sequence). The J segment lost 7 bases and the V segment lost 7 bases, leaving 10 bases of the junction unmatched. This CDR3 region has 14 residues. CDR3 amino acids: CASTSGGAQNEQFF. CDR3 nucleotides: TGTGCCAGTACCTCAGGGGGAGCTCAGAATGAGCAGTTCTTC.

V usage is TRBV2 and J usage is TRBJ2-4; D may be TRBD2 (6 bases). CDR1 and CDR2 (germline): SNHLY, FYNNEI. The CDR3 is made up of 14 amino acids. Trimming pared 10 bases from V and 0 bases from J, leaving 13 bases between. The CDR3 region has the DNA TGTGCCACGCGGGGCGGGCTAGCCAAAAACATTCAGTACTTC. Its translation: CATRGGLAKNIQYF.

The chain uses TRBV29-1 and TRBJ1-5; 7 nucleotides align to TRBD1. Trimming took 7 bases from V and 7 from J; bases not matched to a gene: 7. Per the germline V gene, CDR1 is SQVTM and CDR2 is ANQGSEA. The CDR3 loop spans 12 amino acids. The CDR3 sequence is CSARGQGQPQHF. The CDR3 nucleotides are TGCAGCGCTAGGGGGCAGGGACAGCCCCAGCATTTT.

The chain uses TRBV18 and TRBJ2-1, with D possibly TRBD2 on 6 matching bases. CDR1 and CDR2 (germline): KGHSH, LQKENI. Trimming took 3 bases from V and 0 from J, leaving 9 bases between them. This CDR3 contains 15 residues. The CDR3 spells CASSPLTSSYNEQFF. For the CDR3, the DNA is TGTGCCAGCTCACCGCTGACTAGCTCCTACAATGAGCAGTTCTTC.

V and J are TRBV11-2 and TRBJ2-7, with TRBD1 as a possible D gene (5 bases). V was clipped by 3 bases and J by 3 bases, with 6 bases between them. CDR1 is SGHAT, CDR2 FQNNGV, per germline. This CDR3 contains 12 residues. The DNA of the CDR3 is TGTGCCAGCAGCTTTGACAGCTACGAGCAGTACTTC. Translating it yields CASSFDSYEQYF.

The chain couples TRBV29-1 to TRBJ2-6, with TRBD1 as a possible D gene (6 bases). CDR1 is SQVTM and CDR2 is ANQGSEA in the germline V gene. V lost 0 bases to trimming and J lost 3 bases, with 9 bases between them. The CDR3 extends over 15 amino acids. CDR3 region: CSVEEGAFGANVLTF. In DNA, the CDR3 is TGCAGCGTTGAAGAGGGGGCTTTTGGGGCCAACGTCCTGACTTTC.